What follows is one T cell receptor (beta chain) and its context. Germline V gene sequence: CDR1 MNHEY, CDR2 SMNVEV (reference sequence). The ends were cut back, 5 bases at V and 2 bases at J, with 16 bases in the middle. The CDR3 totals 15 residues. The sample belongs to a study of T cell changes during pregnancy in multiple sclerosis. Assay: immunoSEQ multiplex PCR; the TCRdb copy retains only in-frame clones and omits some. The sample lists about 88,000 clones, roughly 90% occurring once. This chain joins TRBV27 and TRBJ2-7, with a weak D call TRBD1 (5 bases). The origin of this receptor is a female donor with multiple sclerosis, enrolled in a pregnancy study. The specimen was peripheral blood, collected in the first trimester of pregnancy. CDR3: CASSEQALLTYEQYF. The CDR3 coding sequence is TGTGCCAGCAGTGAACAGGCCCTACTAACCTACGAGCAGTACTTC.